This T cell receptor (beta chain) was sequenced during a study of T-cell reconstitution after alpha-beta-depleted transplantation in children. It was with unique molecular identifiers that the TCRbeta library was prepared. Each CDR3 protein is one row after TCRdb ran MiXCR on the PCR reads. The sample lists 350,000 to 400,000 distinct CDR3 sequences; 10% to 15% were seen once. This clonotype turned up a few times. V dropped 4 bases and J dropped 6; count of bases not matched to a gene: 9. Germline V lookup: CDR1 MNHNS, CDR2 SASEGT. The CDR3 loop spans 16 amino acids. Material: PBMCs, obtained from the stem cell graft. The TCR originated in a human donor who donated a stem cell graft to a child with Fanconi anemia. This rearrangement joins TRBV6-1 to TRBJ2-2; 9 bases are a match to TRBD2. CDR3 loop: CASSAGSGGYPGELFF. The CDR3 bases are TGTGCCAGCAGTGCGGGGAGCGGGGGGTACCCCGGGGAGCTGTTTTTT.